This T cell receptor (beta chain) was observed in a study of cytomegalovirus exposure and HLA in healthy donors. Study-wide background: T cells numbering 150 million to 200 million yielded around 120 million unique TCR beta sequences in an earlier analysis. A preliminary data release comprised around 90 million unique TCRs obtained from HLA-typed donors.

With regard to this clone: Antigen unknown.

PCR employed 60 Vbeta and 13 Jbeta primers. TCRdb's table, derived via immunoSEQ multiplex PCR, lists solely in-frame clones and lacks some. The sample consists of 150,000 to 200,000 clones, 80% to 90% of them appearing once. Study conclusions and caveats: Later analysis suggested most CMV-associated TCR beta chains were HLA-restricted. In vitro assays verified that a few CMV-associated chains recognized CMV antigens specifically.

The receptor was derived from a woman between 18 and 29 years old in good health and CMV-seropositive. Sequencing was carried out using PBMCs.

The CDR3 nucleotides read TGTGCCAGCAGCTTCCAGGGCTCGCATGAGCAGTTCTTC. Its translation is CASSFQGSHEQFF. The V gene is TRBV5-8, the J gene TRBJ2-1; TRBD1 is a possible D gene (5 bases). The CDR3 loop spans 13 amino acids. Germline V gene data show CDR1 as SGHTS and CDR2 as YDEGEE. Trimming pared 2 bases from V and 8 bases from J, leaving 11 bases between.